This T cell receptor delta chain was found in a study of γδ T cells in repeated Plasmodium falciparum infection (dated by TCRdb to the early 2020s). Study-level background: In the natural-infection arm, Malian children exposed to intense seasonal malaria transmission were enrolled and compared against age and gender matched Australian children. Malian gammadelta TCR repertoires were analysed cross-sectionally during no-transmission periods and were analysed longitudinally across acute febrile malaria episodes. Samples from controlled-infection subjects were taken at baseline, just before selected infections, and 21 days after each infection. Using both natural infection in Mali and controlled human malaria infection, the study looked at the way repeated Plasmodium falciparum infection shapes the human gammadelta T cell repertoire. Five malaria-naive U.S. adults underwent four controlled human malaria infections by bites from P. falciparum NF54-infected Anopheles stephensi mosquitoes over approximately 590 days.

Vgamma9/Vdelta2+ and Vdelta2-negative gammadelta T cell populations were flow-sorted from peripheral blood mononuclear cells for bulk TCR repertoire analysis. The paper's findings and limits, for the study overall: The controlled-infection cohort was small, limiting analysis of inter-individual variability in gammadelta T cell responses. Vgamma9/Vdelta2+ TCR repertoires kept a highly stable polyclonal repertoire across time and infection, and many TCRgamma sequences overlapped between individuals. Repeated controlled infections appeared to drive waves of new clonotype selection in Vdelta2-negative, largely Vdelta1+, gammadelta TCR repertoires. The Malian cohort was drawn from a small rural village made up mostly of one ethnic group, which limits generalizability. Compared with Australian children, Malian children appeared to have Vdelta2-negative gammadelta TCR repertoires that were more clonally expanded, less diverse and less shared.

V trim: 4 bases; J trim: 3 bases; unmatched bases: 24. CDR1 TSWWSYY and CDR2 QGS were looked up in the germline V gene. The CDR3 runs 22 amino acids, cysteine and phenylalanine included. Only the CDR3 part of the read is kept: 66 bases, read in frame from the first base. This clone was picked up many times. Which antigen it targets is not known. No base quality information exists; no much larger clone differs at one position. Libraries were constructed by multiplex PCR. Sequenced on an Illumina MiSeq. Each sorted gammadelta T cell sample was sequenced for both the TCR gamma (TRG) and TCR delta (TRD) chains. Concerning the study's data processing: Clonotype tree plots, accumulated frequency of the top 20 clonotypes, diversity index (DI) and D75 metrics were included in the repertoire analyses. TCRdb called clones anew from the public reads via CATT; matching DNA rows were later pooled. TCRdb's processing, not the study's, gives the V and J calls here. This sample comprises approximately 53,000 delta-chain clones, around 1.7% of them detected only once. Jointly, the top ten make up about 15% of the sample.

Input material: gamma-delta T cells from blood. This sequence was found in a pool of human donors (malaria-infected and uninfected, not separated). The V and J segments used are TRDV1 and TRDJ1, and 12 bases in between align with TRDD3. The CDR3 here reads CALGVRHFLRVTGGYRADKLIF. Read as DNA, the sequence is TGTGCTCTTGGGGTCCGTCACTTCCTACGCGTCACTGGGGGATACAGGGCCGATAAACTCATCTTT.